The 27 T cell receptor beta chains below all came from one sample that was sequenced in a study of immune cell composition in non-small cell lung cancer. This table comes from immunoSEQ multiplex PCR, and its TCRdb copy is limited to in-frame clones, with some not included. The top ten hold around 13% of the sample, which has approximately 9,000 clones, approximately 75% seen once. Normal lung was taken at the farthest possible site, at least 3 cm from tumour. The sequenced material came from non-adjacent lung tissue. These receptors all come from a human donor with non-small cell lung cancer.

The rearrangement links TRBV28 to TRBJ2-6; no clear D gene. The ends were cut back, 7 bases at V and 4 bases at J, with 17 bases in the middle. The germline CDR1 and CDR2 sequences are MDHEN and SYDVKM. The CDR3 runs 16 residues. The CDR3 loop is CASNPTIQAGANVLTF. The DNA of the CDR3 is TGTGCCAGCAACCCAACTATCCAGGCAGGGGCCAACGTCCTGACTTTC. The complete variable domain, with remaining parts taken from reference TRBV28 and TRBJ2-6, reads DVKVTQSSRYLVKRTGEKVFLECVQDMDHENMFWYRQDPGLGLRLIYFSYDVKMKEKGDIPEGYSVSREKKERFSLILESASTNQTSMYLCASNPTIQAGANVLTFGAGSRLTVL.

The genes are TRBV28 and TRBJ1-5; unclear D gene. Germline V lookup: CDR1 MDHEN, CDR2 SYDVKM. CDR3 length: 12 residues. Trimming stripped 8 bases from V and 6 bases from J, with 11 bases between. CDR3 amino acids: CASGSGSQPQHF. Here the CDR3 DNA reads TGTGCCAGCGGATCGGGCAGTCAGCCCCAGCATTTT.

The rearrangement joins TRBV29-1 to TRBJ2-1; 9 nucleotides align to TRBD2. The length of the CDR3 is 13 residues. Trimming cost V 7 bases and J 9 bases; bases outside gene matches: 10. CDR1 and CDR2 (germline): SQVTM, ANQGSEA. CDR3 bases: TGCAGCGGTAAGGGTCTAGCGGGGTCTGAGCAGTTCTTC. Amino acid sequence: CSGKGLAGSEQFF.

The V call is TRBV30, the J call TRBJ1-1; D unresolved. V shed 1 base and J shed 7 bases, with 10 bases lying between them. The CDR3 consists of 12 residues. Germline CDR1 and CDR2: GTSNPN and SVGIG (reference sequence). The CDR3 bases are TGTGCCTGGAGTGGGTGGGGAATTGAAGCTTTCTTT. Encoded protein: CAWSGWGIEAFF.

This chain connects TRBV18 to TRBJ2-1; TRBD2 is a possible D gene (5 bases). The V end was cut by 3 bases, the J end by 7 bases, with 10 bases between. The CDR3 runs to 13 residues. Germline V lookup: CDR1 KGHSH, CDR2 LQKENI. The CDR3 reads CASSPGRGNEQFF. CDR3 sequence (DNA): TGTGCCAGCTCACCCGGCCGAGGGAATGAGCAGTTCTTC.

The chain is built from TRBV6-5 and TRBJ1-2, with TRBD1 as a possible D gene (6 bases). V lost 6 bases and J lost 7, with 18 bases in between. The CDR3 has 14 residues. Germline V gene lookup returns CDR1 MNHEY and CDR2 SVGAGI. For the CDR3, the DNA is TGTGCCAGCAGAACCCTGACAGGAATGTCTGGCTACACCTTC. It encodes CASRTLTGMSGYTF.

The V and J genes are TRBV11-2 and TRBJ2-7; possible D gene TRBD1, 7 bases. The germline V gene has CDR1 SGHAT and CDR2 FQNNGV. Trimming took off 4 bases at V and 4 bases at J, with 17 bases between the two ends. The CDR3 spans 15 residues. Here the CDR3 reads CASSSEEGAGYEQYF. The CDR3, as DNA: TGTGCCAGCAGCTCAGAGGAGGGGGCGGGTTACGAGCAGTACTTC.

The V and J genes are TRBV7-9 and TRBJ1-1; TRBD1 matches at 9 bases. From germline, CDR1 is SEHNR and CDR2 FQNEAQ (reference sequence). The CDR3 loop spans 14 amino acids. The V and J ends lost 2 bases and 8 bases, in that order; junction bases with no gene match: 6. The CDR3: CASSLTPGQGEAFF. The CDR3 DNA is TGTGCCAGCAGCTTAACCCCCGGACAGGGGGAAGCTTTCTTT.

The CDR3 protein is CASSLGGGQYF. The CDR3 DNA is TGCGCCAGCAGCTTAGGTGGTGGGCAGTACTTC. The chain is built from TRBV5-1 and TRBJ2-7; D unresolved. Looked up from germline, CDR1 is SGHRS and CDR2 is YFSETQ. V was pared by 2 bases and J by 9 bases, with 9 bases between. The CDR3 extends over 11 amino acids.

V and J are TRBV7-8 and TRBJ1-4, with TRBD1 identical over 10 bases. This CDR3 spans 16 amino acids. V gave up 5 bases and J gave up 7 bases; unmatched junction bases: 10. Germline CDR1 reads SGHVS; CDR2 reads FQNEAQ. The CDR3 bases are TGTGCCAGCAGCCTACGTTTAGGGACAGGGGTTGAAAAACTGTTTTTT. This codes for CASSLRLGTGVEKLFF.

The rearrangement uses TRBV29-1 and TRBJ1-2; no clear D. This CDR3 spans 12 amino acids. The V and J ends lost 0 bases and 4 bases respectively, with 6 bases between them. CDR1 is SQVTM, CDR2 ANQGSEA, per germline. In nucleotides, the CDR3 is TGCAGCGTTGAAGATAGACTCTATGGCTACACCTTC. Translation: CSVEDRLYGYTF.

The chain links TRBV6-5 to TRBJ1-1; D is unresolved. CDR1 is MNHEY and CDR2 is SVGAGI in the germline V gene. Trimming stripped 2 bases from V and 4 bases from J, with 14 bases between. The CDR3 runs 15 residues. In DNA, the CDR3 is TGTGCCAGCAGTTACGCCACCGTGGGGTTCACTGAAGCTTTCTTT. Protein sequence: CASSYATVGFTEAFF.

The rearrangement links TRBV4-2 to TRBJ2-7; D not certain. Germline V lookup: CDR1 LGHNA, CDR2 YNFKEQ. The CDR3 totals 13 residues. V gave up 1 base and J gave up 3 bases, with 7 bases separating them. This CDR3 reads CASSQAVDYEQYF. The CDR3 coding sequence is TGTGCCAGCAGCCAAGCAGTTGACTACGAGCAGTACTTC.

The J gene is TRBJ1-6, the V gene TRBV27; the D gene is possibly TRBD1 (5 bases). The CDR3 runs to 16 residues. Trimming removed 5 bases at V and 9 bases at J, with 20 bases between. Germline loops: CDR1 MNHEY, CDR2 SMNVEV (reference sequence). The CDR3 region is CASSPPGLLRGSPLHF. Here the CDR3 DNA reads TGTGCCAGCAGTCCTCCGGGACTTCTGAGGGGTTCACCCCTCCACTTT.

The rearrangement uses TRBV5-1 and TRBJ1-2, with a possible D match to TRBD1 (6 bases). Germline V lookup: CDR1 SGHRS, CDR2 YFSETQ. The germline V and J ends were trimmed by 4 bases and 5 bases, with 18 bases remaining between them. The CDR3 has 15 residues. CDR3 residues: CASSPDSPGDYGYTF. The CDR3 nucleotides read TGCGCCAGCAGCCCCGATTCCCCAGGGGATTATGGCTACACCTTC.

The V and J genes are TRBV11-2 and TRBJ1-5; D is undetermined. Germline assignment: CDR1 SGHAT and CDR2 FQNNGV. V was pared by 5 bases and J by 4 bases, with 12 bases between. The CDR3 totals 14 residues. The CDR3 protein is CASSPAGWNQPQHF. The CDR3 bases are TGTGCCAGCAGCCCCGCAGGATGGAATCAGCCCCAGCATTTT.

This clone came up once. The CDR3 loop is CAWSGQGANQPQHF. CDR3 DNA sequence: TGTGCCTGGAGCGGGCAGGGGGCCAATCAGCCCCAGCATTTT. The V and J genes are TRBV30 and TRBJ1-5; 8 bases are a match to TRBD1. CDR1 and CDR2 from the germline V gene are GTSNPN and SVGIG (reference sequence). This CDR3 comprises 14 residues. V lost 3 bases to trimming and J lost 3 bases; unmatched junction nucleotides: 4.

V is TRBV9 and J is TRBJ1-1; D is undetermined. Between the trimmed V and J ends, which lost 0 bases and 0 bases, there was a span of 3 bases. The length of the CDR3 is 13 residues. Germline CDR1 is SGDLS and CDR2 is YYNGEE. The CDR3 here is CASSVALNTEAFF. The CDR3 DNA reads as TGTGCCAGCAGCGTAGCATTGAACACTGAAGCTTTCTTT.

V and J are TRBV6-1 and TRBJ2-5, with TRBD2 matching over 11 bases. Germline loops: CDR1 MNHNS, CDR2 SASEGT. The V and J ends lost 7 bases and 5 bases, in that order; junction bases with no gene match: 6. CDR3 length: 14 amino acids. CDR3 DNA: TGTGCCAGCAATCTAGCGGGAGGTGGTGAGACCCAGTACTTC. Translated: CASNLAGGGETQYF.

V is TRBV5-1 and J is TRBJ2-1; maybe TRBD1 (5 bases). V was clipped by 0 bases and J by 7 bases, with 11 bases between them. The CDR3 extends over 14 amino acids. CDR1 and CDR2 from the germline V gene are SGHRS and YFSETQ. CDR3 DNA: TGCGCCAGCAGCTTGGGTGGGGCAGGGAATGAGCAGTTCTTC. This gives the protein CASSLGGAGNEQFF.

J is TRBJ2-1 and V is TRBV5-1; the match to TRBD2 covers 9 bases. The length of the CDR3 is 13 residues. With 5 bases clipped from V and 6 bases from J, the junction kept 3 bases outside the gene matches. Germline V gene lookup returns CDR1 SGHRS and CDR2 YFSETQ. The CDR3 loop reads CASSAAGGNEQFF. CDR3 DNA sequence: TGCGCCAGCAGTGCAGCGGGAGGCAATGAGCAGTTCTTC. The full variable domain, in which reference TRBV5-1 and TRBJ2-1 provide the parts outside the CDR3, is KAGVTQTPRYLIKTRGQQVTLSCSPISGHRSVSWYQQTPGQGLQFLFEYFSETQRNKGNFPGRFSGRQFSNSRSEMNVSTLELGDSALYLCASSAAGGNEQFFGPGTRLTVL.

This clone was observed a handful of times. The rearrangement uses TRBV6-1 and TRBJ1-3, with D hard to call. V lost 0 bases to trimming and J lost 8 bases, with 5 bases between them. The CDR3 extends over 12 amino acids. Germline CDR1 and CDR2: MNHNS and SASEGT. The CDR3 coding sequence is TGTGCCAGCAGTGAAGCCGGAGACACCATATATTTT. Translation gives CASSEAGDTIYF.

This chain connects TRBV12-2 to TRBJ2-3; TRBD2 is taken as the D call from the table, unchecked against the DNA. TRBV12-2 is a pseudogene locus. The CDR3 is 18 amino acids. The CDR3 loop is CASRLAHGPETSTDTQYF. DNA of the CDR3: TGTGCAAGTCGCTTAGCCCATGGCCCGGAGACTAGCACAGATACGCAGTATTTT.

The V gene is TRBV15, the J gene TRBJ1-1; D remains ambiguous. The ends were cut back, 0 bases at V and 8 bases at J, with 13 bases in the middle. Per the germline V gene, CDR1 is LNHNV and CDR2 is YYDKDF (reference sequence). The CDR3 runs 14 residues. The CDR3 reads CATSRDPVAGEAFF. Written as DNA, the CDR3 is TGTGCCACCAGCAGAGACCCCGTTGCCGGGGAAGCTTTCTTT.

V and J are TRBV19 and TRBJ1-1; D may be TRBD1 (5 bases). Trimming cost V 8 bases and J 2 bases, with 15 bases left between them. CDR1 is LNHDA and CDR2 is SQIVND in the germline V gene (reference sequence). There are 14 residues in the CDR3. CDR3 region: CASSPAGTNTEAFF. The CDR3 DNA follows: TGTGCCAGTTCTCCTGCCGGGACCAACACTGAAGCTTTCTTT.

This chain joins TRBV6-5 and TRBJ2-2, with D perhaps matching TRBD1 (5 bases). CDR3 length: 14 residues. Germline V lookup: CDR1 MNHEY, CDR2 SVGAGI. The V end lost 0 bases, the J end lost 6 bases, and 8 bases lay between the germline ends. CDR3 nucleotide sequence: TGTGCCAGCAGTTACTCGCAGGGCGCCGGGGAGCTGTTTTTT. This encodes CASSYSQGAGELFF.

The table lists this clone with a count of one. Written as DNA, the CDR3 is TGTGCCTGGAGTGTACTTGGGGACAGAGTGATTGCGGGCAATCAGCCCCAGCATTTT. Amino acid sequence: CAWSVLGDRVIAGNQPQHF. The chain combines TRBV30 with TRBJ1-5; 7 bases agree with TRBD1. V was clipped by 0 bases and J by 2 bases; unmatched bases: 16. Germline V gives CDR1 GTSNPN, CDR2 SVGIG (reference sequence). The CDR3 is made up of 19 amino acids.